This T cell receptor (beta chain) stems from a study of neurological immune-mediated disorders. Study conclusions and caveats: Patients with HTLV-1-associated myelopathy showed the most TCR clonal expansion. Those with multiple sclerosis showed the least, falling below healthy controls.

V lost 0 bases and J 4 bases, leaving 10 bases between the germline ends. Per the germline V gene, CDR1 is SGHRS and CDR2 is YFSETQ. CDR3 length: 14 amino acids. Time point defined: longitudinal time-point 1 (baseline). Unsorted libraries were prepared from 2 million PBMCs held at -80 C. This clonotype has a count of ten or more. Its antigen is currently unknown. In TCRdb, the 5' RACE reads were re-called with MiXCR into one record per CDR3 protein. The sample contains 67,000 or so distinct CDR3 sequences, roughly 15% of which appear only once. The chain joins TRBV5-1 to TRBJ2-5, with D perhaps matching TRBD1 (5 bases). The receptor was derived from a female donor with HTLV-1-associated myelopathy (HAM/TSP). Specimen: PBMCs. CDR3 in DNA: TGCGCCAGCAGCTTGGGGTGGACAACAGAGACCCAGTACTTC. It is translated as CASSLGWTTETQYF.